Following are 9 T cell receptor beta chains from one sample sequenced in a study of monozygotic twins with inflammatory bowel disease. No DNA is given; TCRdb re-called the 5' RACE reads and lists each CDR3 protein once. This sample's table reports about 330,000 distinct CDR3 sequences. Sequencing was carried out using blood. The receptors originated from a human donor with ulcerative colitis or Crohn's disease, or a healthy co-twin of an affected twin (not recorded which).

The chain uses TRBV20-1 and TRBJ2-7; lacking DNA, the TRBD1 call made by TCRdb goes unchecked. The germline V gene has CDR1 DFQATT and CDR2 SNEGSKA (reference sequence). This CDR3 has 13 residues. Here the CDR3 reads CSALGTVSYEQYF.

V gene TRBV7-3 combines with J gene TRBJ2-7. The CDR3 length is 16 residues. CDR1 is SGHTA and CDR2 is FQGTGA in the germline V gene. This CDR3 reads CASSLRRQRVSYEQYF.

The chain combines TRBV28 with TRBJ1-2; as DNA is missing, the TRBD1 call by TCRdb cannot be tested. The germline gives CDR1 MDHEN, CDR2 SYDVKM. The length of the CDR3 is 15 residues. CDR3 protein: CASSFQTALFYGYTF.

CDR3 loop: CSAKSPGAGGRPDTQYF. The chain has TRBV20-1 and TRBJ2-3; the TCRdb call, TRBD2, lacks DNA for checking. This CDR3 comprises 17 residues. The germline V gene encodes CDR1 DFQATT and CDR2 SNEGSKA (reference sequence).

The V gene is TRBV7-9, the J gene TRBJ2-1; absent DNA, TCRdb's TRBD2 call cannot be checked. Germline lookup yields CDR1 SEHNR and CDR2 FQNEAQ (reference sequence). The CDR3 extends over 14 amino acids. This CDR3 reads CASSYIQPGLPQFF. The entire variable domain, with the rest obtained from reference TRBV7-9 and TRBJ2-1, is as follows: DTGVSQNPRHKITKRGQNVTFRCDPISEHNRLYWYRQTLGQGPEFLTYFQNEAQLEKSRLLSDRFSAERPKGSFSTLEIQRTEQGDSAMYLCASSYIQPGLPQFFGPGTRLTVL.

The CDR3: CASSHVQGAKVAKNIQYF. The rearrangement joins TRBV28 to TRBJ2-4; the D call of TRBD1 rests on TCRdb alone, since no DNA is present to check it. The CDR3 is made up of 18 amino acids. Germline V gene sequence: CDR1 MDHEN, CDR2 SYDVKM. Together with reference TRBV28 and TRBJ2-4, the CDR3 gives the full variable domain: DVKVTQSSRYLVKRTGEKVFLECVQDMDHENMFWYRQDPGLGLRLIYFSYDVKMKEKGDIPEGYSVSREKKERFSLILESASTNQTSMYLCASSHVQGAKVAKNIQYFGAGTRLSVL.

The genes are TRBV27 and TRBJ2-7; TCRdb's D gene call, TRBD1, goes unchecked for lack of DNA. The CDR3 contains 14 residues. The germline V gene encodes CDR1 MNHEY and CDR2 SMNVEV (reference sequence). CDR3 amino acids: CASSSGRSTSEQYF.

The CDR3: CASTGAFSGGGTGELFF. This chain joins TRBV4-3 and TRBJ2-2; TCRdb's D call of TRBD2 is untestable without DNA. The CDR3 loop spans 17 amino acids. Germline-derived CDR1 and CDR2 are LGHNA and YSLEER.

The chain links TRBV3-1 to TRBJ2-7; TCRdb names TRBD1, which stays unverified in the absence of DNA. This CDR3 is 14 amino acids long. Germline CDR1 LGHDT, CDR2 YNNKEL (reference sequence). CDR3: CASSQRDSAYEQYF.